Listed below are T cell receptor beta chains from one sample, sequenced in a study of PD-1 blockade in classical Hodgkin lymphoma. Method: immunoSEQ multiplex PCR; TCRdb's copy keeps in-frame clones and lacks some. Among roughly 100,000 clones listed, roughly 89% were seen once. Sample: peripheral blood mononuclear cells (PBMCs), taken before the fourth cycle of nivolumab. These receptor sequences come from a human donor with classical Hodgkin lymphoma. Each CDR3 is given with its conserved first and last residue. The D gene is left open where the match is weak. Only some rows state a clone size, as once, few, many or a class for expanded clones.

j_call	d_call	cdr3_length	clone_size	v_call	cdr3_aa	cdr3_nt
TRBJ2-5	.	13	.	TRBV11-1	CASSPTNSETQYF	TGTGCCAGCAGCCCGACTAACAGCGAGACCCAGTACTTC
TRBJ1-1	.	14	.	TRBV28	CASRSQGGNTEAFF	TGTGCCAGCAGGAGTCAGGGCGGGAACACTGAAGCTTTCTTT
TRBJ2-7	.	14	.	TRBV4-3	CASSQAGAGYEQYF	TGCGCCAGCAGCCAAGCGGGGGCTGGCTACGAGCAGTACTTC
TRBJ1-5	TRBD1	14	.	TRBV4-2	CASSDRDRGQPQHF	TGTGCCAGCAGCGACCGGGACAGGGGACAGCCCCAGCATTTT
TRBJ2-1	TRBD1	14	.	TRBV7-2	CASSSRQGLSEQFF	TGTGCCAGCAGCTCCCGACAGGGTCTCTCTGAGCAGTTCTTC
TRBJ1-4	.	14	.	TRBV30	CAWSVKGTGEKLFF	TGTGCCTGGAGTGTAAAGGGGACCGGTGAAAAACTGTTTTTT
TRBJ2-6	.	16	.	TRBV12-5	CASGLSAASGANVLTF	TGTGCTAGTGGTTTGTCAGCTGCCTCTGGGGCCAACGTCCTGACTTTC
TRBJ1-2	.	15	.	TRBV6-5	CASSYRGRLTYGYTF	TGTGCCAGCAGTTACCGGGGACGGTTGACCTATGGCTACACCTTC
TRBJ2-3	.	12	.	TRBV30	CAWRQGTDTQYF	TGTGCCTGGAGGCAGGGCACAGATACGCAGTATTTT
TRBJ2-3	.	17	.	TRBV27	CASSLRGPYLVTDTQYF	TGTGCCAGCAGTTTACGGGGGCCCTATCTTGTTACGGATACGCAGTATTTT
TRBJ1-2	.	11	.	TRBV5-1	CASSLEGGYTF	TGCGCCAGCAGCTTGGAAGGTGGCTACACCTTC
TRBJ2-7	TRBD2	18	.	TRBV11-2	CASTPRTGTSGRIYEQYF	TGTGCCAGCACCCCCCGAACCGGGACTAGCGGGAGGATCTACGAGCAGTACTTC
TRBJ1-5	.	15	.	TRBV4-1	CASSQEGVGNQPQHF	TGCGCCAGCAGCCAAGAAGGGGTCGGCAATCAGCCCCAGCATTTT
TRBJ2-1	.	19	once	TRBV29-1	CSVVGRDRESGGLYNEQFF	TGCAGCGTTGTCGGCCGGGACAGGGAAAGCGGGGGCCTCTACAATGAGCAGTTCTTC
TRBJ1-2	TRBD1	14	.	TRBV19	CASSIRDRVYGYTF	TGTGCCAGTAGTATAAGGGACAGGGTCTATGGCTACACCTTC
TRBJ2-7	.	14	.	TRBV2	CASSLTASSYEQYF	TGTGCCAGCAGTCTGACGGCGAGCTCCTACGAGCAGTACTTC
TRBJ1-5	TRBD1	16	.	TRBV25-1	CASTPTGDHSNQPQHF	TGTGCCAGCACTCCCACAGGGGACCATAGCAATCAGCCCCAGCATTTT
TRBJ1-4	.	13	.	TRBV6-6	CASRQRVNEKLFF	TGTGCCAGCAGGCAGCGAGTCAATGAAAAACTGTTTTTT
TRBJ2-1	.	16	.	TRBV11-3	CASSQRWGDSYNEQFF	TGTGCCAGCAGCCAAAGATGGGGGGACTCCTACAATGAGCAGTTCTTC
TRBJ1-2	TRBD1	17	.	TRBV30	CAWSGPGQGPWGYGYTF	TGTGCCTGGAGTGGACCGGGACAGGGGCCCTGGGGCTATGGCTACACCTTC
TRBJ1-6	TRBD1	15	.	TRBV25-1	CASSRDRGYNSPLHF	TGTGCCAGCAGCCGGGACAGGGGGTATAATTCACCCCTCCACTTT
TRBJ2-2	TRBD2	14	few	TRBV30	CAGGLASNTGELFF	TGTGCCGGGGGACTAGCGTCGAACACCGGGGAGCTGTTTTTT
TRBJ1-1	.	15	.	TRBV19	CASNKWDSVNTEAFF	TGTGCCAGTAATAAGTGGGATTCCGTGAACACTGAAGCTTTCTTT
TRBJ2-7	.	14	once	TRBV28	CASSLVGPGFEQYF	TGTGCCAGCAGTTTAGTGGGGCCCGGGTTCGAGCAGTACTTC
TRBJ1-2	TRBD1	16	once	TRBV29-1	CSGGLGQGLSNYGYTF	TGCAGCGGGGGGTTGGGACAGGGCCTTTCTAACTATGGCTACACCTTC
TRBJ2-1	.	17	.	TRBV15	CATSTSAINRRINEQFF	TGTGCCACCAGCACTAGCGCGATCAATCGACGGATCAATGAGCAGTTCTTC
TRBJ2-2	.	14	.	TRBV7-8	CASSLAHGGGELFF	TGTGCCAGCAGCTTAGCGCATGGGGGCGGGGAGCTGTTTTTT